The present T cell receptor (beta chain) was sequenced within a study of early T cells in non-severe SARS-CoV-2 infection. The CDR3 is 14 amino acids. The V gene lost 6 bases and the J gene lost 6 bases, with 16 bases spanning the gap. The V gene's germline CDR1 is SNHLY and CDR2 FYNNEI. Unique molecular identifiers were added to individual cDNA molecules. TCRdb processed the 5' RACE reads anew with MiXCR; each CDR3 protein has one entry. The sample has some 57,000 distinct CDR3 sequences; roughly a tenth are singletons. This clonotype was seen many times. Sequencing was carried out using whole blood. The J gene is TRBJ2-3, the V gene TRBV2, with a weak D call TRBD1 (5 bases). The clonotype originates from an adult who was a healthcare worker with PCR-confirmed SARS-CoV-2 infection or an uninfected control (not recorded which). CDR3 sequence: CASRATQGSDTQYF. CDR3 sequence (DNA): TGTGCCAGCAGGGCGACTCAGGGATCCGATACGCAGTATTTT.